This T cell receptor beta chain was captured in a study of tumor-infiltrating lymphocytes in primary liver carcinoma (dated by TCRdb to the late 2010s). Regarding the study in general: Between late 2015 and March 2016, 5 or 6 patients in China with histopathologically diagnosed primary liver carcinoma had their tumors surgically resected. High reproducibility was observed for the technical replicate repertoires, with mean shared-clone rates about 0.89 and correlation coefficients above 0.95. The five patients had tumors of stage T1-T3 N0M0, with maximum diameters ranging from about 4.2 to 10 cm. TCRbeta repertoire sequencing, expression microarrays and whole-exome sequencing were combined in the study across five regions of each liver tumor, with adjacent normal tissue and blood also included. Hepatocellular carcinoma (four) or combined HCC and intrahepatic cholangiocarcinoma (one) was present in the five patients, who were three men and two women aged 30 to 69 years. A total of roughly 35 specimens from 5 patients, comprising 25 or so tumor regions, 5 adjacent noncancerous liver tissues and 5 peripheral blood samples, were covered by TCRbeta repertoire sequencing. Samples yielded roughly 3.5 to 8 million productive TCRbeta reads; read depth did not differ significantly between tissue types.

Blood RNA was extracted from unsorted whole blood using TRIzol reagent, and germline DNA was obtained with the DNeasy Blood & Tissue kit. At the time of sampling, the patients had chronic HBV infection and had not received any treatment. Before surgery, four milliliters of peripheral blood were drawn into K2EDTA tubes. What the study reported, not specific to this receptor: Only the TCR beta chain was sequenced, so true repertoire diversity is likely underestimated because unpaired alpha chains were not captured. Compared with blood, tumors had a significantly larger share of the repertoire taken up by the top 250 clones (p = 0.039). Since the samples were bulk and unsorted, there was no way to compare CD4+ and CD8+ T cell repertoires. Pairs of tumor regions showed greater repertoire overlap (mean about 36%) than tumor-adjacent pairs (about 17%) or tumor-blood pairs (roughly 15%), which is consistent with antigen-driven expansion. The study included only four to six patients, and the authors note findings should be validated in a larger study.

Starting from about 500 ng total RNA, TCRbeta-specific cDNA was produced by reverse transcription with a constant-region primer and ProtoScript II reverse transcriptase. Construction of the TCRbeta libraries relied on three nested rounds of multiplex PCR, following a slightly modified ARM-PCR procedure. Multiplex TRBV1-TRBV30 forward primers and a Cbeta reverse primer were used in the first two PCR rounds, each of which was run for around 10 cycles. Sample barcodes and Illumina adapters were added in a final 25-cycle PCR with Deep VentR polymerase. Before sequencing, amplicons of 200-500 bp were gel-purified using a QIAquick gel extraction kit. An Illumina HiSeq 2500 was used to sequence the TCRbeta amplicons, generating 250-bp paired-end reads. In the source study's methods: Trimmomatic v0.33 was used to quality-trim the reads, and FLASH v1.2.11 was used to merge paired reads so that full CDR3 sequences could be recovered. MiGEC v1.2.1b assigned V, D and J germline segments to the rearranged TCRbeta sequences. Clonotype statistics and Shannon-Wiener diversity indices were calculated with VDJtools v1.0.0. To cut down on sampling bias, every analysis after diversity analysis relied on just the 250 most abundant clonotypes from each sample. TCRdb cleaned the public reads at Q25 with fastp, built clones with MiXCR and kept in-frame beta chains. Every entry covers one CDR3 protein and lists the most common genes and DNA from its rows. The V and J calls here are based on TCRdb, not the publication. For this sample there are fewer than 350,000 distinct CDR3 sequences; about two thirds appear just once. About 6.3% of the sample rests with the top ten.

In the case of this clonotype: Its antigen specificity is not known. At one boundary the junction diverges from the germline segment, which might be a read error.

The germline V gene (reference sequence) sets CDR1 to SGHAT and CDR2 to FQDESV. The CDR3 holds 15 amino acids from the cysteine to the phenylalanine. CDR3 DNA only is kept here, 45 bases in frame from base 1. The chain is assembled from TRBV11-1 and TRBJ2-7, with a tentative D gene TRBD2 over 5 matching bases. The specimen sequenced was peripheral blood. This sequence was found in a man aged 35-49 years with primary liver carcinoma and hepatitis B virus infection. This receptor has the CDR3 CACSFLTGSSYEQYF. The bases read TGTGCCTGCAGCTTCCTAACGGGGTCCTCCTACGAGCAGTACTTC.